These T cell receptor beta chains were read from a single sample in a study of blood T cells in healthy people across ages. TCRdb reprocessed the 5' RACE reads via MiXCR and lists one record per CDR3 protein. The table includes 700,000 or so distinct CDR3 sequences, approximately 21% detected once. The source material was blood. The receptor source for this set is a man between 65 and 85 years old in good health. Both conserved end residues are part of each CDR3. The D gene is left open where the match is weak. Clone size appears in some rows only: once, few, many, or a class for an expanded clone.

DNA: TGCAGCGTTGAAGACTGGGAGGGACTAGCGCTAGATACGCAGTATTTT; CDR3: CSVEDWEGLALDTQYF; size: NA; D: TRBD2; J: TRBJ2-3; V: TRBV29-1
DNA: TGCGCCAGCAGCCAAGATAGGGGGAGCAATGAGCAGTTCTTC; CDR3: CASSQDRGSNEQFF; size: NA; D: NA; J: TRBJ2-1; V: TRBV4-3
DNA: TGCAGTGCTAGTGGCAGGGTGAGGGAGCAGTACTTC; CDR3: CSASGRVREQYF; size: few; D: NA; J: TRBJ2-7; V: TRBV20-1
DNA: TGTGCCAGCAGCAATGGGGGGGTGGCTGACGAGCAGTACTTC; CDR3: CASSNGGVADEQYF; size: few; D: NA; J: TRBJ2-7; V: TRBV21-1
DNA: TGTGCCAGCAGCCCCCTTGGGGGGCCAACTAATGAAAAACTGTTTTTT; CDR3: CASSPLGGPTNEKLFF; size: few; D: NA; J: TRBJ1-4; V: TRBV3-1
DNA: TGCAGTGCTAGAGCCGGGACAGGGGGAAGATTCCTCTCTGGAAACACCATATATTTT; CDR3: CSARAGTGGRFLSGNTIYF; size: NA; D: TRBD1; J: TRBJ1-3; V: TRBV20-1
DNA: TGTGCCAGCAGTTTGAACCCTTCGGCCACTGAAGCTTTCTTT; CDR3: CASSLNPSATEAFF; size: NA; D: NA; J: TRBJ1-1; V: TRBV12-3/TRBV12-4
DNA: TGCAGCGCGGGTCCCACAGATACGCAGTATTTT; CDR3: CSAGPTDTQYF; size: few; D: NA; J: TRBJ2-3; V: TRBV29-1
DNA: TGCGCCAACAGCTTGGGCCCATTATTCACAGATACGCAGTATTTT; CDR3: CANSLGPLFTDTQYF; size: few; D: NA; J: TRBJ2-3; V: TRBV5-1
DNA: TGTGCCATCAGTGGGAAGGGGGACTATGGCTACACCTTC; CDR3: CAISGKGDYGYTF; size: NA; D: NA; J: TRBJ1-2; V: TRBV10-3
DNA: TGTGCCAGTCTAGCGGGAGTCGGGAGCACAGATACGCAGTATTTT; CDR3: CASLAGVGSTDTQYF; size: NA; D: TRBD2; J: TRBJ2-3; V: TRBV25-1
DNA: TGTGCCAGCAGCTTACGTTCCGACTCCTACGTAGATACGCAGTATTTT; CDR3: CASSLRSDSYVDTQYF; size: few; D: NA; J: TRBJ2-3; V: TRBV7-2
DNA: TGTGCCAGCAGTTCGGGGCACACTGAAGCTTTCTTT; CDR3: CASSSGHTEAFF; size: few; D: NA; J: TRBJ1-1; V: TRBV6-5
DNA: TGTGCCAGCAGCTTATCTTGGCGAGGGCGGTCCTACAATGAGCAGTTCTTC; CDR3: CASSLSWRGRSYNEQFF; size: few; D: NA; J: TRBJ2-1; V: TRBV7-9
DNA: TGCAGTGCCCGGACAGGGCACTATCAGCCCCAGCATTTT; CDR3: CSARTGHYQPQHF; size: few; D: TRBD1; J: TRBJ1-5; V: TRBV20-1
DNA: TGTGCCAGCAGCACCGAGTGGGGGGCGAACACCGGGGAGCTGTTTTTT; CDR3: CASSTEWGANTGELFF; size: NA; D: NA; J: TRBJ2-2; V: TRBV9
DNA: TGTGCCAGCAGCGCTAGCGGGACAAGCACAGATACGCAGTATTTT; CDR3: CASSASGTSTDTQYF; size: many; D: TRBD2; J: TRBJ2-3; V: TRBV7-2
DNA: TGTGCCAGCAGCCAGGGATACAGGGCCAACGAAGAGACCCAGTACTTC; CDR3: CASSQGYRANEETQYF; size: NA; D: NA; J: TRBJ2-5; V: TRBV4-2
DNA: TGTGCCAGCAGCTTAATAATGGAGACCCAGTACTTC; CDR3: CASSLIMETQYF; size: many; D: NA; J: TRBJ2-5; V: TRBV7-8
DNA: TGTGCCAGCAGCCAAGAAGGGACTTCCCGTTTGCCCCAGCATTTT; CDR3: CASSQEGTSRLPQHF; size: few; D: NA; J: TRBJ1-5; V: TRBV5-5
DNA: TGTGCCAGCAGCCAAGCGGGAGGAGGAAGCACAGATACGCAGTATTTT; CDR3: CASSQAGGGSTDTQYF; size: few; D: TRBD2; J: TRBJ2-3; V: TRBV6-6
DNA: TGTGCCATCAGTGAGAGGCAGGCCCTGAGCACAGATACGCAGTATTTT; CDR3: CAISERQALSTDTQYF; size: NA; D: NA; J: TRBJ2-3; V: TRBV10-3
DNA: TGTGCCAGCAGAAGGACTAGCGGAACCGGGGAGCTGTTTTTT; CDR3: CASRRTSGTGELFF; size: few; D: TRBD2; J: TRBJ2-2; V: TRBV7-3
DNA: TGTGCCAGCAGCATCGGGACAATGGGGGGCTACACCTTC; CDR3: CASSIGTMGGYTF; size: few; D: NA; J: TRBJ1-2; V: TRBV5-5
DNA: TGCAGCGTTGATGCAGCCGGAGGCACTGAAGCTTTCTTT; CDR3: CSVDAAGGTEAFF; size: few; D: NA; J: TRBJ1-1; V: TRBV29-1
DNA: TGTGCCAGCATCTTGCGGGACAGGCCCCAAGAGACCCAGTACTTC; CDR3: CASILRDRPQETQYF; size: few; D: TRBD1; J: TRBJ2-5; V: TRBV6-1
DNA: TGCGCCAGCAGCCCCTACATGAACACTGAAGCTTTCTTT; CDR3: CASSPYMNTEAFF; size: few; D: NA; J: TRBJ1-1; V: TRBV5-1
DNA: TGTGCCACCAGTGATTATAGAGGGGCCAACGTCCTGACTTTC; CDR3: CATSDYRGANVLTF; size: NA; D: NA; J: TRBJ2-6; V: TRBV24-1
DNA: TGTGCCAGCAATCGTGGCGGGAGTAGTAGAAATGAGCAGTTCTTC; CDR3: CASNRGGSSRNEQFF; size: many; D: TRBD2; J: TRBJ2-1; V: TRBV6-6
DNA: TGCAGCGTTCGGACAGGGGGCGTCACTGAAGCTTTCTTT; CDR3: CSVRTGGVTEAFF; size: NA; D: TRBD1; J: TRBJ1-1; V: TRBV29-1
DNA: TGTGCCAGCAGTCGTGGATGGGACACTGAAGCTTTCTTT; CDR3: CASSRGWDTEAFF; size: NA; D: NA; J: TRBJ1-1; V: TRBV28
DNA: TGTGCCAGCAGCTTTGTAGCGGACCCCAATGAGCAGTTCTTC; CDR3: CASSFVADPNEQFF; size: NA; D: NA; J: TRBJ2-1; V: TRBV5-5
DNA: TGTGCCAGCAGGTTAGCGGGAGGTTCGTACAATGAGCAGTTCTTC; CDR3: CASRLAGGSYNEQFF; size: many; D: TRBD2; J: TRBJ2-1; V: TRBV6-5
DNA: TGTGCCAGCAGTTCGTTAGGAAACACTGAAGCTTTCTTT; CDR3: CASSSLGNTEAFF; size: few; D: NA; J: TRBJ1-1; V: TRBV6-5
DNA: TGTGCCGGAGGGCTAGGGAATGAGCAGTTCTTC; CDR3: CAGGLGNEQFF; size: few; D: NA; J: TRBJ2-1; V: TRBV30
DNA: TGTGCCAGTAGTCCGAGGGTTTCGGGGGATGAGCAGTTCTTC; CDR3: CASSPRVSGDEQFF; size: many; D: NA; J: TRBJ2-1; V: TRBV19
DNA: TGTGCCAGCAGTACTGGTCTGGGAGGAACCGGGGAGCTGTTTTTT; CDR3: CASSTGLGGTGELFF; size: NA; D: NA; J: TRBJ2-2; V: TRBV6-4
DNA: TGCAGCGTCCGTATAGGGGGGAGGACAGATACGCAGTATTTT; CDR3: CSVRIGGRTDTQYF; size: NA; D: NA; J: TRBJ2-3; V: TRBV29-1
DNA: TGTGCCAATGGACCTTCCCCCACAGATACGCAGTATTTT; CDR3: CANGPSPTDTQYF; size: NA; D: NA; J: TRBJ2-3; V: TRBV10-3
DNA: TGTGCCAGCAGCCAGGGGGTCGCTGGACTGGGAACTACCGGGGAGCTGTTTTTT; CDR3: CASSQGVAGLGTTGELFF; size: NA; D: TRBD1; J: TRBJ2-2; V: TRBV7-3
DNA: TGTGCCAGCAGTTTAAGCCTAGCGGGAGAGTTCTTC; CDR3: CASSLSLAGEFF; size: NA; D: TRBD2; J: TRBJ2-1; V: TRBV12-3/TRBV12-4
DNA: TGCAGTGCTAGGACAGGTGGAGCGGGGGCCCACACAGATACGCAGTATTTT; CDR3: CSARTGGAGAHTDTQYF; size: NA; D: TRBD2; J: TRBJ2-3; V: TRBV20-1
DNA: TGTGCCAGCGAGAGTGGGGGGGCGCATGGCTACGCCTTC; CDR3: CASESGGAHGYAF; size: few; D: NA; J: TRBJ1-2; V: TRBV28
DNA: TGTGCCACCAGTGATTTGCGGACAGGGGGCTACACCTTC; CDR3: CATSDLRTGGYTF; size: few; D: TRBD1; J: TRBJ1-2; V: TRBV24-1
DNA: TGTGCCAGCAGTTTAGCTGGAGGACTAGCGGGGGAAGAGACCCAGTACTTC; CDR3: CASSLAGGLAGEETQYF; size: few; D: TRBD2; J: TRBJ2-5; V: TRBV12-3/TRBV12-4
DNA: TGTGCCAGCAGCAACCGCGGGATTACGCAGTATTTT; CDR3: CASSNRGITQYF; size: few; D: NA; J: TRBJ2-3; V: TRBV7-2
DNA: TGTGCCACTGACCAGGGGATTGGCGAGAAGACCCAGTACTTC; CDR3: CATDQGIGEKTQYF; size: NA; D: NA; J: TRBJ2-5; V: TRBV15
DNA: TGCAGCGCCATGAACAGCCTCGCAACTAATGAAAAACTGTTTTTT; CDR3: CSAMNSLATNEKLFF; size: few; D: NA; J: TRBJ1-4; V: TRBV29-1
DNA: TGTGCCAGCGCCGGGAGAGGGCCCGGAAACACCATATATTTT; CDR3: CASAGRGPGNTIYF; size: NA; D: NA; J: TRBJ1-3; V: TRBV7-9
DNA: TGTGCCAGCTATCCCTCAGGGGGCGCTTACTATGGCTACACCTTC; CDR3: CASYPSGGAYYGYTF; size: NA; D: TRBD1; J: TRBJ1-2; V: TRBV12-3/TRBV12-4
DNA: TGTGCCAGCAGCTTCCGGGGGGAGGTAGAGACCCAGTACTTC; CDR3: CASSFRGEVETQYF; size: once; D: TRBD2; J: TRBJ2-5; V: TRBV12-3/TRBV12-4
DNA: TGTGCCAGCAGCTTTGGGACTAGCGGTTTCACAGATACGCAGTATTTT; CDR3: CASSFGTSGFTDTQYF; size: NA; D: TRBD2; J: TRBJ2-3; V: TRBV7-8
DNA: TGTGCCAGCAGCGTAACAGGGAGGGGCAAAAACATTCAGTACTTC; CDR3: CASSVTGRGKNIQYF; size: few; D: NA; J: TRBJ2-4; V: TRBV9
DNA: TGTGCCAGCAGGCGACAGGGTAAAGTCGCCACCACCTTC; CDR3: CASRRQGKVATTF; size: few; D: TRBD1; J: TRBJ1-2; V: TRBV12-3/TRBV12-4
DNA: TGCGCCAGCAGCCAAGATCTTCGGGGAAACACCGGGGAGCTGTTTTTT; CDR3: CASSQDLRGNTGELFF; size: NA; D: NA; J: TRBJ2-2; V: TRBV4-3
DNA: TGTGCCAGCAGCGCAACTAGGGAAGAGACCCAGTACTTC; CDR3: CASSATREETQYF; size: many; D: NA; J: TRBJ2-5; V: TRBV7-2
DNA: TGTGCCAGCAGTCCCGAACGGGGGTATGGGGGCGAGCAGTACTTC; CDR3: CASSPERGYGGEQYF; size: NA; D: NA; J: TRBJ2-7; V: TRBV28